The next 25 T cell receptor beta chains were all read from a single sample in a study of T cells in Graves' hyperthyroidism and ophthalmopathy. Amplified TCR beta CDR3 regions came from RNA transcripts. First-round RT-PCR targeting the TCR CDR3 was performed with the HTBI primer set. One entry per CDR3 protein, called by TCRdb with MiXCR from the multiplex PCR reads. The sample records about 270,000 distinct CDR3 sequences, approximately 24% being singletons. Sequenced: blood. These receptors were taken from a woman between 35 and 50 years old with Graves' ophthalmopathy.

This clonotype was recorded many times. The J gene is TRBJ1-2, the V gene TRBV4-1; D remains unclear. This CDR3 has 15 residues. CDR1 and CDR2 from the germline V gene are MGHRA and YSYEKL. V was trimmed by 0 bases and J by 4 bases, leaving 12 bases between them. The CDR3 nucleotides are TGCGCCAGCAGCCAAGATGGTTCAGTCCCCTATGGCTACACCTTC. It is translated as CASSQDGSVPYGYTF.

This chain links TRBV12-3 or TRBV12-4 with TRBJ1-5; D remains ambiguous. The CDR3 is 14 amino acids. Trimming removed 6 bases from V and 9 bases from J, with 18 bases in between. This CDR3 reads CASSQTHIITPQHF. CDR3 in DNA: TGTGCCAGCAGCCAGACTCACATCATCACGCCCCAGCATTTT.

This clonotype came up many times. J is TRBJ2-5 and V is TRBV15; TRBD1 agrees at 8 bases. V trimming: 2 bases; J trimming: 3 bases; junction bases outside the gene matches: 2. The CDR3 contains 14 residues. The germline gives CDR1 LNHNV, CDR2 YYDKDF (reference sequence). CDR3 sequence reads: CATSRLQGEETQYF. The CDR3 DNA sequence: TGTGCCACCAGCAGACTACAGGGGGAAGAGACCCAGTACTTC.

V is TRBV20-1 and J is TRBJ1-5; 9 positions match TRBD1. J gave up 1 base and V 3 bases, and 7 bases lay outside the gene matches. The CDR3 contains 16 residues. Germline lookup yields CDR1 DFQATT and CDR2 SNEGSKA (reference sequence). The CDR3 DNA reads TGCAGTGCTAGGGGGACAGGGTGGGGGAGCAATCAGCCCCAGCATTTT. Encoded protein: CSARGTGWGSNQPQHF.

Regarding this clonotype: A much larger clone lies one base from this, so it may be a read error. The J gene is TRBJ1-1, the V gene TRBV10-3; D remains ambiguous. The length of the CDR3 is 15 residues. Germline V gene data show CDR1 as ENHRY and CDR2 as SYGVKD. The DNA of the CDR3 is TGTGGCATCAGTGAGTATGGGGTACTGAACACTGAAGCTTTCTTT. It is translated as CGISEYGVLNTEAFF.

This clonotype occurred many times. The rearrangement uses TRBV19 and TRBJ2-2, with D maybe TRBD1 (6 bases). CDR1 and CDR2 from the germline V gene are LNHDA and SQIVND (reference sequence). This CDR3 is built from 15 residues. V dropped 5 bases and J dropped 6 bases, with 16 bases sitting between them. CDR3 nucleotide sequence: TGTGCCAGTAGTGCGATCCAGGGGATTGCCGGGGAGCTGTTTTTT. This codes for CASSAIQGIAGELFF.

Details on this clonotype: A read error may account for a junction end that differs from germline. The rearrangement joins TRBV6-1 to TRBJ2-7; 9 bases fit TRBD2. CDR3 length equals 12 residues. Germline-derived CDR1 and CDR2 are MNHNS and SASEGT. The CDR3 DNA sequence: TGTGCCAGCAGTGAAAGCTTTACAAGCGGGAGGTTC. Translated, it gives CASSESFTSGRF.

This clonotype was counted at least ten times. The rearrangement joins TRBV19 to TRBJ1-1; D possibly corresponds to TRBD1 (5 bases). The CDR3 has 10 amino acids. The germline V and J ends were trimmed by 9 bases and 5 bases, with 7 bases remaining between them. The germline V gene has CDR1 LNHDA and CDR2 SQIVND (reference sequence). The CDR3 nucleotides are TGTGCCAGCGAGGGGACTGAAGCTTTCTTT. Amino acid sequence: CASEGTEAFF.

This clonotype appeared many times. An end of the junction differs from the germline gene, which may be a read error. The chain links TRBV5-1 to TRBJ1-2; D perhaps matches TRBD1 (5 bases). CDR3 size: 13 residues. Germline V gene sequence: CDR1 SGHRS, CDR2 YFSETQ. CDR3 nucleotides: TGCGCCAGCAGCTCCGAGGGGAACTACGGCTACACCTTC. Translating gives CASSSEGNYGYTF.

In this sample, this clonotype turned up many times. This chain uses TRBV12-3 or TRBV12-4 with TRBJ2-7; 8 bases agree with TRBD2. The CDR3 loop spans 15 amino acids. With 6 bases clipped from V and 9 bases from J, the junction kept 16 bases outside the gene matches. The CDR3 DNA reads as TGTGCCAGCAGCACCTATCTTGACGGGCTAGCGGGGCAGTACTTC. This encodes CASSTYLDGLAGQYF.

This clonotype came up many times. The chain couples TRBV20-1 to TRBJ1-2; TRBD1 matches at 10 bases. This CDR3 contains 15 residues. Germline lookup yields CDR1 DFQATT and CDR2 SNEGSKA (reference sequence). J was trimmed by 8 bases and V by 6 bases; bases with no gene match: 15. CDR3 amino acids: CSASGDGTGALGYTF. As DNA, the CDR3 is TGCAGTGCCAGCGGGGATGGGACAGGGGCTTTAGGCTACACCTTC.

This clonotype was seen at least ten times. For the CDR3, the DNA is TGTGCCAGCAGCCAAGGATATGGTGGAAACACCATATATTTT. Translating it yields CASSQGYGGNTIYF. The chain recombines TRBV14 with TRBJ1-3, with no clear D. The CDR3 loop spans 14 amino acids. CDR1 is SGHDN and CDR2 is FVKESK in the germline V gene. The germline V and J ends were trimmed by 1 base and 3 bases, with 7 bases remaining between them.

This clonotype was seen ten or more times. The genes are TRBV4-2 and TRBJ1-1; 8 bases are a match to TRBD1. CDR1 LGHNA and CDR2 YNFKEQ come from the germline V gene. V gave up 1 base and J gave up 1 base; unmatched junction bases: 2. CDR3 length: 15 amino acids. The CDR3 coding sequence is TGTGCCAGCAGCCAAGTGGGGACAGGGAACACTGAAGCTTTCTTT. Translation gives CASSQVGTGNTEAFF.

This clonotype was observed at least ten times. The chain joins TRBV20-1 to TRBJ1-1; a possible D gene is TRBD1 (5 bases). The germline V gene has CDR1 DFQATT and CDR2 SNEGSKA (reference sequence). V lost 1 base to trimming and J lost 4 bases, with 22 bases between them. The CDR3 extends over 17 amino acids. CDR3 in DNA: TGCAGTGCTAGAGGCCTGGGGGAATTTCAGGGAATCACTGAAGCTTTCTTT. It codes for CSARGLGEFQGITEAFF.

This clonotype was detected ten times or more. The V and J genes are TRBV11-3 and TRBJ2-2; 16 bases match TRBD2. CDR3 length: 19 amino acids. CDR1 and CDR2 (germline): SGHNT, YENEEA. Trimming at V came to 4 bases and at J to 1 base, leaving 6 bases not matched to a gene. CDR3 residues: CASSSGTSGRGLNTGELFF. Here the CDR3 DNA reads TGTGCCAGCAGCTCCGGGACTAGCGGGAGGGGGTTGAACACCGGGGAGCTGTTTTTT. Looking up the rest from reference TRBV11-3 and TRBJ2-2 gives the full variable domain: EAGVVQSPRYKIIEKKQPVAFWCNPISGHNTLYWYLQNLGQGPELLIRYENEEAVDDSQLPKDRFSAERLKGVDSTLKIQPAELGDSAVYLCASSSGTSGRGLNTGELFFGEGSRLTVL.

This clonotype has ten or more counts. The chain combines TRBV20-1 with TRBJ2-7; possibly TRBD1 or TRBD2 for D (5 bases each). The V and J ends lost 6 bases and 9 bases respectively, with 18 bases between them. CDR3 length equals 12 residues. The V gene's germline CDR1 is DFQATT and CDR2 SNEGSKA (reference sequence). The CDR3 sequence is CSATGEGRRQYF. CDR3 sequence (DNA): TGCAGTGCCACAGGCGAGGGGAGAAGGCAGTACTTC.

At least ten counts were recorded for this clonotype. The chain couples TRBV28 to TRBJ1-5, with 7 bases aligning to TRBD1. The CDR3 is 15 amino acids. J gave up 5 bases and V 7 bases, and 11 bases lay outside the gene matches. Germline CDR1 and CDR2: MDHEN and SYDVKM. CDR3 loop: CASNQQGSGDQPQHF. The CDR3 DNA reads as TGTGCCAGCAACCAACAGGGGTCTGGGGATCAGCCCCAGCATTTT.

This clonotype appeared many times. The V and J genes are TRBV2 and TRBJ2-2; 9 positions match TRBD1. The V segment lost 2 bases and the J segment 4 bases; nucleotides outside the gene matches: 8. Germline V gives CDR1 SNHLY, CDR2 FYNNEI. This CDR3 comprises 17 residues. The CDR3 DNA reads as TGTGCCAGCAGTGAAAACCCCGGGACAGGGATCACCGGGGAGCTGTTTTTT. It encodes CASSENPGTGITGELFF.

The V call is TRBV6-1, the J call TRBJ2-7, with D possibly matching TRBD2 (6 bases). The germline V gene encodes CDR1 MNHNS and CDR2 SASEGT. There are 13 residues in the CDR3. Trimming took 8 bases from V and 6 from J, leaving 17 bases between them. The chain's CDR3 is CASRSHGSGEQYF. CDR3 bases: TGTGCCAGCCGGTCCCACGGGAGTGGCGAGCAGTACTTC.

This clonotype has a single count. The V call is TRBV12-3 or TRBV12-4, the J call TRBJ2-7, with 8 bases matching TRBD2. After removal of 7 bases from V and 3 bases from J, the junction contained 8 bases not matched to a gene. This CDR3 has 14 amino acids. CDR3 loop: CASTRSGRIYEQYF. As DNA, the CDR3 is TGTGCCAGCACCCGGAGCGGGAGAATCTACGAGCAGTACTTC.

This clonotype was picked up many times. The chain recombines TRBV28 with TRBJ2-7; TRBD2 aligns across 7 bases. Germline values: CDR1 MDHEN, CDR2 SYDVKM. V shed 4 bases and J 4 bases; nucleotides not matched to a gene: 4. The CDR3 covers 13 residues. Here the CDR3 DNA reads TGTGCCAGCAGTTGGGGGGGTCTGTACGAGCAGTACTTC. The encoded protein is CASSWGGLYEQYF.

In this sample, this clonotype turned up many times. The chain carries TRBV5-4 and TRBJ2-7, with TRBD1 matching over 8 bases. The V gene end was trimmed by 6 bases and the J gene end by 6 bases; junction bases not matched to a gene: 20. Per germline, CDR1 SGHNT and CDR2 YYREEE (reference sequence). The CDR3 runs 17 residues. Written as DNA, the CDR3 is TGTGCCAGCACCTACTTTGGTGGGACAGGAGCCCGAAGCGAGCAGTACTTC. Its protein is CASTYFGGTGARSEQYF. Full variable domain (missing parts from reference TRBV5-4 and TRBJ2-7): ETGVTQSPTHLIKTRGQQVTLRCSSQSGHNTVSWYQQALGQGPQFIFQYYREEENGRGNFPPRFSGLQFPNYSSELNVNALELDDSALYLCASTYFGGTGARSEQYFGPGTRLTVT.

This clonotype was counted ten times or more. V and J are TRBV20-1 and TRBJ2-7; 13 bases align to TRBD2. This CDR3 has 18 residues. Per germline, CDR1 DFQATT and CDR2 SNEGSKA (reference sequence). With 2 bases clipped from V and 0 bases from J, the junction kept 10 bases outside the gene matches. CDR3 residues: CSARNRGLAGKISYEQYF. The CDR3 DNA reads as TGCAGTGCTAGAAACAGGGGACTAGCGGGAAAAATCTCCTACGAGCAGTACTTC.

The table lists this clonotype with many counts. This chain uses TRBV18 with TRBJ2-5, with 10 bases matching TRBD1. In germline, CDR1 is KGHSH, CDR2 LQKENI. V shed 8 bases, J shed 3 bases, and the junction held 3 bases outside the gene matches. The CDR3 sequence is 13 residues long. This CDR3 reads CASRTGGEETQYF. The CDR3 region has the DNA TGTGCCAGCAGGACAGGGGGGGAAGAGACCCAGTACTTC.

This clonotype has ten or more counts. The J gene is TRBJ2-7, the V gene TRBV5-1; perhaps TRBD2 as D (5 bases). The CDR3 loop spans 14 amino acids. Germline V gives CDR1 SGHRS, CDR2 YFSETQ. Trimming took 4 bases from V and 9 from J, leaving 20 bases between them. This CDR3 is CASSILALGRVQYF. For the CDR3, the DNA is TGCGCCAGCAGCATCCTAGCATTGGGTCGGGTGCAGTACTTC. Looking up the rest from reference TRBV5-1 and TRBJ2-7 gives the full variable domain: KAGVTQTPRYLIKTRGQQVTLSCSPISGHRSVSWYQQTPGQGLQFLFEYFSETQRNKGNFPGRFSGRQFSNSRSEMNVSTLELGDSALYLCASSILALGRVQYFGPGTRLTVT.